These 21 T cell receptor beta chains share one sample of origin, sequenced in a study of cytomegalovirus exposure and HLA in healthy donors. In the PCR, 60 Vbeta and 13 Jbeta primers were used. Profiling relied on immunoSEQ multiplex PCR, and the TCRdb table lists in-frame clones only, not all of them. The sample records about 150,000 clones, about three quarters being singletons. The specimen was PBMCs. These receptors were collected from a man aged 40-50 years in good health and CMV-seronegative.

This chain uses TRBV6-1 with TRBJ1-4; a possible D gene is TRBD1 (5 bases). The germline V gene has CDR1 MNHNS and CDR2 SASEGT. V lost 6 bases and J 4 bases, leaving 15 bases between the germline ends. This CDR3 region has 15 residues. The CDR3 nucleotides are TGTGCCAGCAGCGGCCCGGGACTCCGTAATGAAAAACTGTTTTTT. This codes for CASSGPGLRNEKLFF.

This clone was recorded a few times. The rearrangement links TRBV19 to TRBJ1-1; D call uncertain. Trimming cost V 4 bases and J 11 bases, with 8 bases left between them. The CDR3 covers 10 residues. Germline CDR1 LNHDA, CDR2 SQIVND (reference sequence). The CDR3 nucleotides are TGTGCCAGTAGTACGGAGGAGGCTTTCTTT. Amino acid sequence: CASSTEEAFF.

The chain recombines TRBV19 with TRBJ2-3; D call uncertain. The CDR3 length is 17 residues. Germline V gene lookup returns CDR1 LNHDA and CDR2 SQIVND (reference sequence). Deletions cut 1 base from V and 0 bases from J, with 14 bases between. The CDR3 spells CASSIGSWAPSTDTQYF. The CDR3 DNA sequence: TGTGCCAGTAGTATAGGATCCTGGGCCCCTAGCACAGATACGCAGTATTTT. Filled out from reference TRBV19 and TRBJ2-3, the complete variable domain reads DGGITQSPKYLFRKEGQNVTLSCEQNLNHDAMYWYRQDPGQGLRLIYYSQIVNDFQKGDIAEGYSVSREKKESFPLTVTSAQKNPTAFYLCASSIGSWAPSTDTQYFGPGTRLTVL.

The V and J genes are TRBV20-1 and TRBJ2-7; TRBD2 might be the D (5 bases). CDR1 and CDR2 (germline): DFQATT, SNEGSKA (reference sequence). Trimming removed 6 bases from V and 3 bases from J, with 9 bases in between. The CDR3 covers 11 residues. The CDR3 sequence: CSARGYYEQYF. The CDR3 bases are TGCAGTGCGCGCGGGTACTACGAGCAGTACTTC.

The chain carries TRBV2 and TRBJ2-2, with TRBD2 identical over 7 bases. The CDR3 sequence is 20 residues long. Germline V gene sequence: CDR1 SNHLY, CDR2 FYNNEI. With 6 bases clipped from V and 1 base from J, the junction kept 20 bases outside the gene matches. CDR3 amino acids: CASRGPSELGLAENTGELFF. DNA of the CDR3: TGTGCCAGCAGGGGCCCTTCGGAACTCGGGCTAGCGGAGAACACCGGGGAGCTGTTTTTT.

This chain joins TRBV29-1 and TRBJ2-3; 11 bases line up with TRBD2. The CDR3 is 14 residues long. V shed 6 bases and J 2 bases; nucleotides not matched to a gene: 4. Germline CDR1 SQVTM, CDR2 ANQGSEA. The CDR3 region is CSVKLAGDTDTQYF. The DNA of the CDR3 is TGCAGCGTCAAACTAGCGGGAGACACAGATACGCAGTATTTT.

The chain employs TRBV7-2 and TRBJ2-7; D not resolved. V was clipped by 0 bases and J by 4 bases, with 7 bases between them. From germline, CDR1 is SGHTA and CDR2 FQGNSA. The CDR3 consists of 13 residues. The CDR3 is CASSLAVEYEQYF. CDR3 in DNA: TGTGCCAGCAGCTTAGCGGTAGAATACGAGCAGTACTTC.

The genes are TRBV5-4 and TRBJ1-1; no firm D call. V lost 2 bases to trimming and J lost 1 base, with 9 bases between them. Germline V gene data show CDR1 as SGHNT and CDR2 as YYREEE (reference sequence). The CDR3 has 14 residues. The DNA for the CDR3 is TGTGCCAGCAGCTTTAGCCTCGGGAACACTGAAGCTTTCTTT. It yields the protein CASSFSLGNTEAFF.

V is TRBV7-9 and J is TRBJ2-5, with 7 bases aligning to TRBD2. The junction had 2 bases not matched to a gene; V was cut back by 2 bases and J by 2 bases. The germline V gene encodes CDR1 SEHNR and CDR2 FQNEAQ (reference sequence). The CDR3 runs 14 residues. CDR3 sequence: CASSLPGLQETQYF. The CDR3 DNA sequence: TGTGCCAGCAGCTTACCGGGACTACAAGAGACCCAGTACTTC.

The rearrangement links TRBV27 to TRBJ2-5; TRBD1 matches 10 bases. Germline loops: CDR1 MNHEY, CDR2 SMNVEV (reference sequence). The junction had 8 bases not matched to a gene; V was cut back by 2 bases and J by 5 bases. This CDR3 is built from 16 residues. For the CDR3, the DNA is TGTGCCAGCAGTTTACTGCCGGGACAGGGGAGGGAGACCCAGTACTTC. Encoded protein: CASSLLPGQGRETQYF.

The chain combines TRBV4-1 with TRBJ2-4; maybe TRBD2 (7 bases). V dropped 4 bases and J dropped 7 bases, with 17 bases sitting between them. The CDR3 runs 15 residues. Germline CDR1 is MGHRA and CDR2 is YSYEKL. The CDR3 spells CASSPAGAGANIQYF. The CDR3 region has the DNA TGCGCCAGCAGCCCCGCCGGGGCGGGGGCGAACATTCAGTACTTC.

The CDR3 spells CASSLGGWETQYF. CDR3 in DNA: TGTGCCAGCAGCCTAGGGGGCTGGGAGACCCAGTACTTC. The chain is built from TRBV7-8 and TRBJ2-5; 7 positions agree with TRBD1. Germline CDR1 and CDR2: SGHVS and FQNEAQ. V lost 5 bases to trimming and J lost 5 bases; unmatched junction nucleotides: 5. This CDR3 spans 13 amino acids.

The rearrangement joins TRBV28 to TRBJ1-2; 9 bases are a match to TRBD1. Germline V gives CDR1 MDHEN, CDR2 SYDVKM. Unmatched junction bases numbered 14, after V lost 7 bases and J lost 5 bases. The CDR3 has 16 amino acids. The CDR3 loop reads CASTSLLTGGLYGYTF. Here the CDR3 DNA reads TGTGCCAGCACCAGTCTGCTCACAGGGGGCTTATATGGCTACACCTTC.

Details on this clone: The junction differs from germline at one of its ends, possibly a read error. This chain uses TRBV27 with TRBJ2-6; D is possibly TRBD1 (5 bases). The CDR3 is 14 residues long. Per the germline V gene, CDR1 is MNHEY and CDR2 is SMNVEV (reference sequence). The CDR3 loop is CASSLGSGANGLTF. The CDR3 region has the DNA TGTGCCAGCAGTTTGGGCTCTGGGGCCAACGGCCTGACTTTC.

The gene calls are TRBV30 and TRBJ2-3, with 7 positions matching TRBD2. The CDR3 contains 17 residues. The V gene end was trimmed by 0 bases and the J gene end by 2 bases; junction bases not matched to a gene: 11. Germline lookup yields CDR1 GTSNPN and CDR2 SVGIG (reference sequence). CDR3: CAWSVPVSSGVTDTQYF. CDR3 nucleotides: TGTGCCTGGAGTGTCCCCGTTTCCAGCGGGGTCACAGATACGCAGTATTTT.

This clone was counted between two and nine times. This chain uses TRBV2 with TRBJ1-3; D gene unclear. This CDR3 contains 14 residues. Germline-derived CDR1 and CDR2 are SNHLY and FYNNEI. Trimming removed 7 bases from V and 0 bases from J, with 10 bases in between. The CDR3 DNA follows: TGTGCCAGCAAGGGAGATAGCTCTGGAAACACCATATATTTT. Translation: CASKGDSSGNTIYF.

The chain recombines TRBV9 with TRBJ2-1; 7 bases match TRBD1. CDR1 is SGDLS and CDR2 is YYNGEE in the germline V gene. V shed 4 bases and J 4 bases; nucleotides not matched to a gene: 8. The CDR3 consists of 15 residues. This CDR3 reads CASSTPGQPYNEQFF. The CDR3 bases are TGTGCCAGCAGCACCCCGGGACAGCCGTACAATGAGCAGTTCTTC.

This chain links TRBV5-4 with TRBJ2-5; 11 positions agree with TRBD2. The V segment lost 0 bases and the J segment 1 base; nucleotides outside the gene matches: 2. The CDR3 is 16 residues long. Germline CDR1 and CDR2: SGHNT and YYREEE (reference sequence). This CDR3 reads CASSLEGLAVQETQYF. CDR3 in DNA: TGTGCCAGCAGCTTGGAGGGACTAGCGGTCCAAGAGACCCAGTACTTC. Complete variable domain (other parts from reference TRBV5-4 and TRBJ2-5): ETGVTQSPTHLIKTRGQQVTLRCSSQSGHNTVSWYQQALGQGPQFIFQYYREEENGRGNFPPRFSGLQFPNYSSELNVNALELDDSALYLCASSLEGLAVQETQYFGPGTRLLVL.

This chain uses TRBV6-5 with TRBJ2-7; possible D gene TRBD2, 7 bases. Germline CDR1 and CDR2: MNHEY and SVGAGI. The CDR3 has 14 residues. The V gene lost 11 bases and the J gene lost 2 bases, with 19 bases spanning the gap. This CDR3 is CASGGTPIPYEQYF. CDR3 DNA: TGTGCCTCCGGGGGGACACCCATCCCCTACGAGCAGTACTTC.

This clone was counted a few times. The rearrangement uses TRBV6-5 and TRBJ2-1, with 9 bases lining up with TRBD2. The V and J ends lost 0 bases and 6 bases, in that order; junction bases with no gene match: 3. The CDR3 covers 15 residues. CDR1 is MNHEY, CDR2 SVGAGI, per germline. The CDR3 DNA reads TGTGCCAGCAGTTACTCGAGCGGGAGGTTCAATGAGCAGTTCTTC. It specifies CASSYSSGRFNEQFF.

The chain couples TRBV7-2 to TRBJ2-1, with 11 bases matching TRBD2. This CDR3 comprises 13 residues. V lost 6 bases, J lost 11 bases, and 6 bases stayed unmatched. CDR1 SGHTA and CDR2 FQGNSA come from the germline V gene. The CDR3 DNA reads TGTGCCAGCAGAGGTGTAGCGGGGGGGAAGCAGTTCTTC. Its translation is CASRGVAGGKQFF. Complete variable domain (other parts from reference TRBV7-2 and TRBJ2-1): GAGVSQSPSNKVTEKGKDVELRCDPISGHTALYWYRQSLGQGLEFLIYFQGNSAPDKSGLPSDRFSAERTGGSVSTLTIQRTQQEDSAVYLCASRGVAGGKQFFGPGTRLTVL.